This T cell receptor beta chain was identified during a study of blood T cell repertoires in COVID-19. Across the whole study: The study drew acute and convalescent COVID-19 samples from the United States, Italy and Spain. T cells, B-cell-depleted T cells, or PBMCs provided the cDNA or gDNA that served as material.

Methods used by the authors: Reference gene primers were amplified, and this amplification served to estimate nucleated cell counts. Data came from immunoSEQ multiplex PCR; TCRdb stores just in-frame clones and leaves some out. V and J calls and clone size follow that table, whereas D and trimming were derived from the DNA. Found here are some 290,000 clones, around 87% of them singletons; the top ten hold roughly 2%. Losses at the gene ends were 5 bases for V and 0 bases for J; bases not matched to a gene: 2. CDR1 and CDR2 from the germline V gene are SQVTM and ANQGSEA. The CDR3 has 13 residues. V is TRBV29-1 and J is TRBJ1-2, with 8 bases fitting TRBD1. The sequenced sample was peripheral blood. The TCR comes from a woman in her 50s who had recovered from COVID-19. Written as DNA, the CDR3 is TGCAGCGTTTCAGGGGGCCCTAACTATGGCTACACCTTC. This codes for CSVSGGPNYGYTF.